Here is one T cell receptor (beta chain) with its context. This beta chain came through as a stray read in a library set up for alpha chains, and its size says little. Germline CDR1 reads MNHEY; CDR2 reads SVGAGI. This CDR3 is built from 12 residues. V was clipped by 6 bases and J by 5 bases, with 8 bases between them. The data derive from a study of glioma-infiltrating T cells. Using RNA template, CDR3s of TCR alpha and beta were amplified with iRepertoire arm-PCR. One-step reverse transcription and amplification started from approximately 100-400 ng of tissue mRNA or PBMC total RNA. Via MiXCR, TCRdb re-called the multiplex PCR reads, giving one row per CDR3 protein. Among some 3,100 distinct CDR3 sequences, around 86% were seen once, and the ten largest hold about a third.

This clonotype originated in a human donor with low-grade glioma or glioblastoma, undergoing nonglioma brain surgery, or in good health (not recorded which). What was sequenced was glioma tissue, nonneoplastic brain tissue, or PBMCs (not recorded which). The genes are TRBV6-5 and TRBJ2-4; D call uncertain. CDR3 sequence (DNA): TGTGCCAGCAGCCAAGAGGAAAACATTCAGTACTTC. Its translation is CASSQEENIQYF.